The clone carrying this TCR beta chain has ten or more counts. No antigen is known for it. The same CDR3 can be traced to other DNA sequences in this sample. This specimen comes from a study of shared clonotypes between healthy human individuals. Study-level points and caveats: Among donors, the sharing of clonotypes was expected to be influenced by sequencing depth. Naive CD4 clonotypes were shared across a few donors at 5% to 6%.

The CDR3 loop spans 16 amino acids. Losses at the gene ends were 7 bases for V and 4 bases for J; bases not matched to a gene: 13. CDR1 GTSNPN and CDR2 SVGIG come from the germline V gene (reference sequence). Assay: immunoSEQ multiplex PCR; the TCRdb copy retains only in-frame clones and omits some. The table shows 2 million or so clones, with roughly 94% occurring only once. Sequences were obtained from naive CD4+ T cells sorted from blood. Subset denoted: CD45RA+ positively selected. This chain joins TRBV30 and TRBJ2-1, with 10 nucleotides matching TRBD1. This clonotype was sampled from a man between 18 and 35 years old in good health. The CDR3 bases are TGTGCCTCAAACTCCGGGACAGGGGTCTTTTACAATGAGCAGTTCTTC. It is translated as CASNSGTGVFYNEQFF.